This TCR beta chain came from a study of shared clonotypes between healthy human individuals (TCRdb year 2020). Context from the whole study: The cohort comprised two women and a few men aged 18 to 49 years. For each donor, three plates each were used for CD4 naive and CD4 memory, two plates were used for CD8 naive, and one plate was used for CD8 memory. The study deeply sequenced blood TCR repertoires of several healthy adults to estimate repertoire size and the extent of clonotype sharing between individuals. Different laboratories and diverse techniques were used to prepare libraries and sequence TCR repertoires, to increase sequencing depth and limit assay-specific biases. Leukapheresis yielded between about 0.9 and 9.5 billion PBMCs per donor.

The CDR3 measures 16 amino acids from cysteine to phenylalanine. The CDR3 DNA has 48 bases and is translated from base 1. The germline V gene (reference sequence) yields SGHNT for CDR1 and YYREEE for CDR2. The V end gives up 4 bases and the J end 0 bases, leaving 2 bases in the junction not matched to a gene. The paper as a whole reports these results and caveats: Pairwise subsampling led to the expectation that sequencing depth would affect the degree of clonotype sharing among donors. Sharing across several donors was observed for approximately 5% of naive CD4, over 3% of naive CD8, 2% to 2.5% of memory CD4, and approximately 0.41% of memory CD8 clonotypes. Sampling was limited to blood, and TCR repertoires in tissue likely differ from TCR repertoires in blood. Because the study included only a small number of donors, the genetic and exposure-history diversity represented was limited. Rarefaction of sorted-subset datasets indicated incomplete sequencing despite the large sequencing depth. Compared with non-shared clonotypes, the clonotypes found in all four sorted-subset donors had higher generation probabilities. Larger estimated clonotype richness was generally found for naive subsets than for memory subsets.

With respect to this clone: Its antigen remains unidentified. No base quality information exists; no much larger clone differs at one position.

Using the deep immunoSEQ assay, TCR CDR3 regions were amplified from genomic DNA by multiplex PCR. Extracted genomic DNA from each cell subset was spread evenly across all wells of several immunoSEQ 96-well plates, with each plate serving as a replicate. For sorted subsets, around 200 ng genomic DNA, equal to tens of thousands of T cell genomes, was loaded into each replicate PCR. Purified libraries were measured with a Qubit 3.0 fluorometer, size-checked on a Bioanalyzer 2100, and measured again with the KAPA Library Quantification kit. Every immunoSEQ 96-well plate was sequenced on a dedicated single-read 150-cycle Illumina NextSeq 550 flow cell. The source study handled its data this way. Because the immunoSEQ output held only junctional sequences and lacked quality scores, the filtering could not match the filtering applied to full-length reads. To assign V/J genes and CDR3, sequences were annotated using PyIR, a Python wrapper for IgBLAST v1.9, with IMGT germline references. Reads were removed for weak V/J assignments (E-value above 1e-6), missing CDR3, stop codons, out-of-frame junctions, or ambiguous translated residues. V3J clonotypes were defined as sequences sharing an identical inferred V gene, J gene, and CDR3 amino acid sequence. Percentage overlap between repertoires was computed as shared unique clonotypes divided by the size of the smaller repertoire. RTK rarefaction, the Chao1 estimator, and Recon v2.1 estimates of unobserved clonotypes were used to assess repertoire richness. For all TCRbeta clonotypes obtained by the gDNA method from a few donors, generation probabilities were computed with OLGA. In TCRdb, the immuneACCESS table is reduced to in-frame sequences with V and J assigned. These tables do not hold every clone; where another copy was compared, an unresolved V gene accounts for under half, and the others remain unexplained. V, J and clone size are those of that table, while D and trimming were read from the DNA. This sample lists roughly 520,000 clones; more than 95% were detected once. Of the sample, about 0.064% is held by the ten largest clones.

Healthy HIV-negative adults with no recently reported acute infections or vaccinations were included as donors. Every donor was a Caucasian adult living in Nashville, Tennessee, USA. CD4+ T cells were enriched by magnetic negative selection; naive cells were then positively selected on CD45RA, and the negative fraction formed the memory subset. Blood was collected by leukapheresis, and PBMCs were isolated by Ficoll-Histopaque density gradient centrifugation and then cryopreserved in liquid nitrogen vapor phase. Purity and quantity of every magnetically sorted T cell population were checked by analytical flow cytometry. Genomic DNA was isolated from each sorted fraction and quantified by UV absorbance on a Nanodrop 2000c.

The source material was naive CD4+ T cells sorted from blood. The cell subset or site label for this specimen denotes: CD45RA+ positively selected. The sequence came from a woman aged 25-40 years in good health. The sequence links TRBV5-4 to TRBJ2-1, with TRBD2 matching 12 junction bases. The DNA sequence reads TGTGCCAGCAGCAGGGGACTAGCGGGCTCCTACAATGAGCAGTTCTTC. Its coded protein is CASSRGLAGSYNEQFF.